Listed below are T cell receptor beta chains from one sample, sequenced in a study of blood T cell repertoires in COVID-19. Sequencing was performed with immunoSEQ multiplex PCR; in TCRdb, only in-frame clones are kept and a portion is missing. The sample yields about 250,000 clones, about 80% seen once. The material sequenced was PBMCs or T cells enriched from blood (not recorded which). The source of these receptors is a man in his forties or fifties who had recovered from COVID-19. Each CDR3 is given with its conserved first and last residue. The D gene is left open where the match is weak. Clone size is not always given. Where it is, it says once, few, many or a class for expanded clones.

>NA|TRBV19|NA|TRBJ1-2
CASSVRTASNYGYTF
TGTGCCAGTAGTGTCCGGACAGCTTCTAACTATGGCTACACCTTC
>TRBD1|TRBV6-4|NA|TRBJ2-3
CASSVTGGTDTQYF
TGTGCCAGCAGTGTTACAGGGGGCACAGATACGCAGTATTTT
>NA|TRBV10-2|NA|TRBJ2-7
CASSERGGSEQYF
TGCGCCAGCAGTGAGAGGGGGGGCAGCGAGCAGTACTTC
>NA|TRBV11-2|NA|TRBJ1-5
CASSWKGGADQPQHF
TGTGCCAGCAGTTGGAAGGGGGGGGCGGATCAGCCCCAGCATTTT
>NA|TRBV9|NA|TRBJ1-2
CASTYRQDLSGGYTF
TGTGCCAGCACCTATCGACAGGACCTTTCGGGTGGCTACACCTTC
>NA|TRBV11-1|NA|TRBJ1-3
CASSWGLSGNTIYF
TGTGCCAGCAGCTGGGGCCTCTCTGGAAACACCATATATTTT
>NA|TRBV19|NA|TRBJ2-2
CASSARTVANTGELFF
TGTGCCAGTAGTGCCCGGACAGTCGCGAACACCGGGGAGCTGTTTTTT
>NA|TRBV18|NA|TRBJ2-2
CASSPGQPNTGELFF
TGTGCCAGCTCACCAGGGCAGCCGAACACCGGGGAGCTGTTTTTT
>NA|TRBV30|NA|TRBJ1-3
CAWSVGGRSGNTIYF
TGTGCCTGGAGTGTAGGAGGGCGCTCTGGAAACACCATATATTTT
>TRBD2|TRBV13|NA|TRBJ2-2
CASSRLAGGNNTGELFF
TGTGCCAGCAGCAGACTAGCGGGGGGGAACAACACCGGGGAGCTGTTTTTT
>NA|TRBV9|NA|TRBJ2-1
CASSVGYSSYNEQFF
TGTGCCAGCAGCGTCGGCTACAGCTCCTACAATGAGCAGTTCTTC
>NA|TRBV10-3|NA|TRBJ1-5
CATGGQGNQPQHF
TGTGCCACGGGGGGGCAGGGCAATCAGCCCCAGCATTTT
>NA|TRBV19|NA|TRBJ2-7
CASSTGFRQYF
TGTGCCAGTAGTACAGGGTTTCGGCAGTACTTC
>TRBD1|TRBV18|NA|TRBJ2-3
CASSPRGTGGTDTQYF
TGTGCCAGCTCACCACGCGGGACAGGGGGCACAGATACGCAGTATTTT
>NA|TRBV5-4|NA|TRBJ1-1
CASSLLGQGNPEAFF
TGTGCCAGCAGCTTGCTGGGGCAGGGGAACCCTGAAGCTTTCTTT
>NA|TRBV3-1/TRBV3-2|once|TRBJ1-6
CASSHRQLVSPLHF
TGTGCCAGCAGCCATCGACAGCTGGTTTCACCCCTCCACTTT
>NA|TRBV6-2/TRBV6-3|NA|TRBJ2-3
CASSTWLEYGTDTQYF
TGTGCCAGCAGTACGTGGCTCGAATACGGCACAGATACGCAGTATTTT
>NA|TRBV11-2|NA|TRBJ2-2
CASSKGVLNTGELFF
TGTGCCAGCAGCAAAGGGGTATTAAACACCGGGGAGCTGTTTTTT
>NA|TRBV3-1/TRBV3-2|NA|TRBJ2-3
CASSPPGTDTQYF
TGTGCCAGCAGCCCCCCAGGCACAGATACGCAGTATTTT
>TRBD1|TRBV9|NA|TRBJ1-2
CASSVAGTAYGYTF
TGTGCCAGCAGCGTAGCCGGGACAGCCTATGGCTACACCTTC
>NA|TRBV28|NA|TRBJ2-7
CAIATSSYEQYF
TGTGCCATCGCGACATCCTCCTACGAGCAGTACTTC
>NA|TRBV5-5|NA|TRBJ1-1
CASSLNGGTEAFF
TGTGCCAGCAGCTTGAACGGGGGCACTGAAGCTTTCTTT
>NA|TRBV15|NA|TRBJ1-2
CATSRDSRNYGYTF
TGTGCCACCAGCAGGGACAGCCGAAACTATGGCTACACCTTC
>TRBD2|TRBV27|NA|TRBJ2-2
CASYRLAENTGELFF
TGTGCCAGCTACCGACTAGCGGAAAACACCGGGGAGCTGTTTTTT
>NA|TRBV30|once|TRBJ2-3
CAWTSGGVDTQYF
TGTGCCTGGACCTCCGGGGGAGTAGATACGCAGTATTTT
>TRBD1|TRBV19|once|TRBJ2-3
CASSKPGQGADTQYF
TGTGCCAGTAGTAAGCCGGGACAGGGGGCAGATACGCAGTATTTT
>NA|TRBV25-1|NA|TRBJ2-6
CASSVMGANVLTF
TGTGCCAGCAGTGTCATGGGGGCCAACGTCCTGACTTTC
>TRBD2|TRBV9|NA|TRBJ2-5
CASSVAGTSGQETQYF
TGTGCCAGCAGCGTGGCCGGGACTAGCGGGCAAGAGACCCAGTACTTC
>TRBD2|TRBV4-2|NA|TRBJ2-1
CASRLAGGRNEQFF
TGTGCCAGCAGGTTAGCGGGGGGGCGCAATGAGCAGTTCTTC
>TRBD1|TRBV25-1|NA|TRBJ1-1
CASTFTGGTEAFF
TGTGCCAGCACCTTTACAGGGGGCACTGAAGCTTTCTTT
>NA|TRBV5-1|NA|TRBJ1-1
CASSSQPGGHDTEAFF
TGCGCCAGCAGCTCCCAGCCCGGGGGGCATGACACTGAAGCTTTCTTT
>NA|TRBV24-1|NA|TRBJ1-2
CATSDSTGNYGYTF
TGTGCCACCAGTGATTCAACAGGGAACTATGGCTACACCTTC
>TRBD2|TRBV9|few|TRBJ2-1
CASSPQGTSNNEQFF
TGTGCCAGCAGCCCGCAAGGGACTAGCAACAATGAGCAGTTCTTC
>NA|TRBV5-6|NA|TRBJ1-6
CASSLGPGLNSPLHF
TGTGCCAGCAGCTTAGGGCCAGGGCTCAATTCACCCCTCCACTTT
>NA|TRBV14|NA|TRBJ1-2
CASSQAPANYGYTF
TGTGCCAGCAGCCAAGCCCCAGCTAACTATGGCTACACCTTC
>NA|TRBV6-5|NA|TRBJ1-5
CASRPQGGTDQPQHF
TGTGCCAGCAGGCCACAGGGCGGTACAGATCAGCCCCAGCATTTT
>TRBD2|TRBV9|NA|TRBJ2-3
CASSVGLAGADTQYF
TGTGCCAGCAGCGTAGGACTAGCGGGAGCAGATACGCAGTATTTT
>TRBD1|TRBV7-8|few|TRBJ1-5
CASSQTGYHQPQHF
TGTGCCAGCAGCCAGACAGGGTACCATCAGCCCCAGCATTTT
>TRBD1|TRBV14|NA|TRBJ1-1
CASRTGGGVAFF
TGTGCCAGCAGGACAGGGGGCGGAGTAGCTTTCTTT
>NA|TRBV27|NA|TRBJ1-2
CATLDGYTF
TGTGCCACCCTCGATGGCTACACCTTC
>NA|TRBV28|NA|TRBJ2-5
CASSKTQGSETQYF
TGTGCCAGCAGTAAAACTCAGGGATCCGAGACCCAGTACTTC